Each of the 8 T cell receptor beta chains below was sequenced from the same sample in a study of T cells expressing NK-cell markers. No DNA is given; TCRdb re-called the 5' RACE reads and lists each CDR3 protein once. This table lists about 170,000 distinct CDR3 sequences. The sequenced sample was blood T cells: a sorted CD56 or NKG2C T cell subset, CD4+ or CD8+ T cells, or bulk PBMC T cells (not recorded which). Receptors originate from a man aged 18-69 years in good health.

The chain joins TRBV12-3 or TRBV12-4 to TRBJ1-5. The CDR3 is made up of 14 amino acids. The CDR3 loop is CASSLRYSNQPQHF.

The chain recombines TRBV5-1 with TRBJ2-3. CDR3 length equals 11 residues. Germline V lookup: CDR1 SGHRS, CDR2 YFSETQ. CDR3: CASSLTKTQYF. Filled out from reference TRBV5-1 and TRBJ2-3, the complete variable domain reads KAGVTQTPRYLIKTRGQQVTLSCSPISGHRSVSWYQQTPGQGLQFLFEYFSETQRNKGNFPGRFSGRQFSNSRSEMNVSTLELGDSALYLCASSLTKTQYFGPGTRLTVL.

The V call is TRBV15, the J call TRBJ2-1; the TCRdb call, TRBD1, lacks DNA for checking. The CDR3 is made up of 17 amino acids. CDR1 and CDR2 (germline): LNHNV, YYDKDF (reference sequence). The CDR3 here is CATSRDLARGVRDEQFF.

The CDR3 loop is CASSLSGVFFYEQYF. The J gene is TRBJ2-7, the V gene TRBV7-9; TCRdb's D gene call, TRBD1, goes unchecked for lack of DNA. The CDR3 is made up of 15 amino acids. CDR1 and CDR2 (germline): SEHNR, FQNEAQ (reference sequence).

The chain employs TRBV28 and TRBJ2-2; TCRdb's D call of TRBD1 is untestable without DNA. Germline-derived CDR1 and CDR2 are MDHEN and SYDVKM. CDR3 length equals 16 residues. This chain's CDR3 is CASSPPGGTNTGELFF.

This chain joins TRBV12-3 or TRBV12-4 and TRBJ1-2; checking the TCRdb D call of TRBD1 is not possible without DNA. The CDR3 extends over 15 amino acids. CDR3 region: CASSFLSAADYGYTF.

The chain is built from TRBV11-2 and TRBJ2-7. The germline gives CDR1 SGHAT, CDR2 FQNNGV. The CDR3 runs to 16 residues. CDR3 sequence reads: CASSLKQSEGRYEQYF. Together with reference TRBV11-2 and TRBJ2-7, the CDR3 gives the full variable domain: EAGVAQSPRYKIIEKRQSVAFWCNPISGHATLYWYQQILGQGPKLLIQFQNNGVVDDSQLPKDRFSAERLKGVDSTLKIQPAKLEDSAVYLCASSLKQSEGRYEQYFGPGTRLTVT.

The rearrangement uses TRBV12-3 or TRBV12-4 and TRBJ1-3. This CDR3 spans 16 amino acids. This chain's CDR3 is CASSSGGIIPGNTIYF.